Below, 9 T cell receptor beta chains from the same sample are listed, as sequenced in a study of blood T cell repertoires in COVID-19. Clones were read by immunoSEQ multiplex PCR, and TCRdb kept only the in-frame ones, dropping some. The sample has under 200,000 clones; approximately 80% are singletons. The source material was peripheral blood. The receptor source for this set is a woman aged 70-85 years with COVID-19, enrolled during active disease.

The chain links TRBV10-3 to TRBJ1-1; no definite D call. Germline assignment: CDR1 ENHRY and CDR2 SYGVKD. CDR3 size: 15 residues. V lost 0 bases and J 2 bases, leaving 10 bases between the germline ends. The CDR3 is CAISESKEGNTEAFF. CDR3 in DNA: TGTGCCATCAGTGAGTCGAAGGAGGGAAACACTGAAGCTTTCTTT.

V and J are TRBV28 and TRBJ1-6, with D possibly TRBD1 on 5 matching bases. V was shortened by 6 bases and J by 7 bases, with 16 bases between the two germline ends. This CDR3 region has 15 residues. CDR1 MDHEN and CDR2 SYDVKM come from the germline V gene. This CDR3 reads CASSVGGGRNSPLHF. DNA of the CDR3: TGTGCCAGCAGCGTGGGGGGGGGACGGAATTCACCCCTCCACTTT.

The rearrangement links TRBV18 to TRBJ1-2; tentatively, D is TRBD1 (5 bases). Per germline, CDR1 KGHSH and CDR2 LQKENI. The V end lost 2 bases, the J end lost 0 bases, and 10 bases lay between the germline ends. The CDR3 spans 15 residues. The CDR3 loop is CASSPYGGANYGYTF. CDR3 coding DNA: TGTGCCAGCTCACCATACGGGGGAGCTAACTATGGCTACACCTTC.

This sequence joins TRBV21-1 and TRBJ2-2; the D call TRBD1 from the table was never checked on the DNA. TRBV21-1 is assigned pseudogene status. This CDR3 comprises 13 residues. CDR3 amino acids: CARGHQNTGELFF. The CDR3 nucleotides read TGTGCCAGGGGACACCAGAACACCGGGGAGCTGTTTTTT.

The chain employs TRBV5-4 and TRBJ1-2, with a weak D call TRBD1 (6 bases). Trimming took off 3 bases at V and 5 bases at J, with 14 bases between the two ends. Germline V lookup: CDR1 SGHNT, CDR2 YYREEE (reference sequence). CDR3 size: 14 residues. This CDR3 is CASSSRQVLYGYTF. As DNA, the CDR3 is TGTGCCAGCAGCTCGAGACAGGTCCTATATGGCTACACCTTC.

The rearrangement links TRBV4-1 to TRBJ1-5; D not certain. CDR3 length equals 13 residues. CDR1 and CDR2 from the germline V gene are MGHRA and YSYEKL. Trimming took off 3 bases at V and 8 bases at J, with 11 bases between the two ends. The CDR3 DNA follows: TGCGCCAGCAGCCACGGAGAGGGAGAGCCCCAGCATTTT. It is translated as CASSHGEGEPQHF.

The J gene is TRBJ2-7, the V gene TRBV6-4; D is uncertain. This CDR3 has 12 residues. The V and J ends lost 6 bases and 4 bases respectively, with 10 bases between them. Germline assignment: CDR1 MRHNA and CDR2 SNTAGT. The CDR3 loop reads CASRDRRYEQYF. In DNA, the CDR3 is TGTGCCAGCAGGGACCGTCGTTACGAGCAGTACTTC.

The chain joins TRBV19 to TRBJ1-5, with 7 bases identical to TRBD1. Trimming took 7 bases from V and 0 from J; bases not matched to a gene: 18. Germline V CDR1 and CDR2: LNHDA, SQIVND (reference sequence). The CDR3 spans 19 residues. The CDR3 is CASKKTGDFFGSSNQPQHF. Here the CDR3 DNA reads TGTGCCAGTAAAAAAACAGGGGATTTTTTTGGTTCTAGCAATCAGCCCCAGCATTTT.

The gene calls are TRBV2 and TRBJ1-5, with D possibly being TRBD1 (5 bases). This CDR3 comprises 14 residues. Germline assignment: CDR1 SNHLY and CDR2 FYNNEI. Trimming shortened V by 7 bases and J by 7 bases, and 17 bases separated the two germline ends. DNA of the CDR3: TGTGCCAGCACGGGTGCGGGGCGAGGACAGCCCCAGCATTTT. It specifies CASTGAGRGQPQHF.